This TCR beta chain is drawn from a study of cytomegalovirus exposure and HLA in healthy donors. Primers: 60 Vbeta forward and 13 Jbeta reverse. Profiled with immunoSEQ multiplex PCR; TCRdb holds only in-frame clones, not every one. The sample carries around 69,000 clones, 55% to 80% recorded once. Input material: PBMCs. The sequence was obtained from a man between 35 and 55 years old in good health and CMV-seropositive.

The CDR3 DNA reads as TGTGCCTGGAGTGTAGGCGGGCGCCGCCAAGCTTTCTTT. Protein sequence: CAWSVGGRRQAFF. This chain links TRBV30 with TRBJ1-1; D is unresolved. CDR1 is GTSNPN, CDR2 SVGIG, per germline (reference sequence). V lost 0 bases and J lost 9, with 14 bases in between. This CDR3 region has 13 residues.